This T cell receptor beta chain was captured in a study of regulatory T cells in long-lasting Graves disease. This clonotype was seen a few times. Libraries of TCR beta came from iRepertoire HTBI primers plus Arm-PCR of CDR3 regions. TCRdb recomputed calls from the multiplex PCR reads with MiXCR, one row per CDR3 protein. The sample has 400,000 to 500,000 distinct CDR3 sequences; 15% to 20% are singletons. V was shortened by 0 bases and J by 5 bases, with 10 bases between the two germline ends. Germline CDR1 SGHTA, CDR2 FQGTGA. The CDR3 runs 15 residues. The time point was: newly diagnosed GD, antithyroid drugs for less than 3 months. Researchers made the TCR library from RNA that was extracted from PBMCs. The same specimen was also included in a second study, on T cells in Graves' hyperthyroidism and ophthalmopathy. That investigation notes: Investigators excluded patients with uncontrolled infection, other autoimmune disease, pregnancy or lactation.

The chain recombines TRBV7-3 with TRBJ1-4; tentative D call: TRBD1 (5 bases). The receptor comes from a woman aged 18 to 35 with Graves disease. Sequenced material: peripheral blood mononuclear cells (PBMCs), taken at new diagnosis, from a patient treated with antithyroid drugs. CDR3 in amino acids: CASSLTGGTNEKLFF. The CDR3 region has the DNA TGTGCCAGCAGCTTAACCGGGGGGACCAATGAAAAACTGTTTTTT. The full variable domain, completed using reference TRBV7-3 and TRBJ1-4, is GAGVSQTPSNKVTEKGKYVELRCDPISGHTALYWYRQSLGQGPEFLIYFQGTGAADDSGLPNDRFFAVRPEGSVSTLKIQRTERGDSAVYLCASSLTGGTNEKLFFGSGTQLSVL.